The 30 T cell receptor beta chains below were found in one sample sequenced in a study of blood T cell repertoires in COVID-19. TCRdb's copy holds only in-frame clones and misses some; the assay was immunoSEQ multiplex PCR. The table lists roughly 50,000 clones, 77% of them singletons. The sequenced sample consisted of peripheral blood. Source of these receptors: a human donor with active or convalescent COVID-19. The donor label of this sample is uncertain.

This chain joins TRBV18 and TRBJ2-7, with TRBD2 matching 13 bases. Germline V CDR1 and CDR2: KGHSH, LQKENI. V dropped 4 bases and J dropped 7; count of bases not matched to a gene: 4. The CDR3 extends over 14 amino acids. CDR3 region: CASSLGLAGEEQYF. The CDR3 DNA reads as TGTGCCAGCTCACTAGGACTAGCGGGAGAGGAGCAGTACTTC.

This clone was found once. V and J are TRBV5-1 and TRBJ2-2, with D possibly TRBD2 on 7 matching bases. Germline V gene sequence: CDR1 SGHRS, CDR2 YFSETQ. This CDR3 is 14 amino acids long. Trimming pared 6 bases from V and 6 bases from J, leaving 15 bases between. The CDR3 nucleotides read TGCGCCAGCACGAGGGAGGGGGAGCCCGGGGAGCTGTTTTTT. It codes for CASTREGEPGELFF. Looking up the rest from reference TRBV5-1 and TRBJ2-2 gives the full variable domain: KAGVTQTPRYLIKTRGQQVTLSCSPISGHRSVSWYQQTPGQGLQFLFEYFSETQRNKGNFPGRFSGRQFSNSRSEMNVSTLELGDSALYLCASTREGEPGELFFGEGSRLTVL.

The chain joins TRBV12-3 or TRBV12-4 to TRBJ1-2, with D perhaps TRBD1 (5 bases). This CDR3 has 13 residues. Trimming took off 4 bases at V and 8 bases at J, with 14 bases between the two ends. The DNA of the CDR3 is TGTGCCAGCAGTTCTCAGGGAACTGGCGGCTACACCTTC. Translated, it gives CASSSQGTGGYTF.

This chain connects TRBV6-1 to TRBJ2-3, with TRBD1 matching 7 bases. The J segment lost 3 bases and the V segment lost 2 bases, leaving 5 bases of the junction unmatched. This CDR3 spans 15 amino acids. The V gene's germline CDR1 is MNHNS and CDR2 SASEGT. The CDR3 sequence: CASSERSRGTDTQYF. The CDR3 DNA follows: TGTGCCAGCAGTGAAAGGAGCAGGGGGACAGATACGCAGTATTTT.

In its sample, this clone was seen once. This rearrangement joins TRBV9 to TRBJ2-7; 8 bases fit TRBD2. Germline V lookup: CDR1 SGDLS, CDR2 YYNGEE. This CDR3 contains 15 residues. V gave up 4 bases and J gave up 6 bases; unmatched junction bases: 12. CDR3 bases: TGTGCCAGCAGCCCCTCACCGGGGGGGAGGGTCGAGCAGTACTTC. This translates into CASSPSPGGRVEQYF.

The J gene is TRBJ1-1, the V gene TRBV29-1; D remains unclear. Germline V gene lookup returns CDR1 SQVTM and CDR2 ANQGSEA. V gave up 6 bases and J gave up 4 bases, with 9 bases separating them. The length of the CDR3 is 11 residues. This CDR3 is CSVPPSTEAFF. The CDR3 DNA reads as TGCAGCGTCCCTCCGAGCACTGAAGCTTTCTTT.

CDR3 DNA sequence: TGTGCCTGGAGTGTACCCTATAGCAATCAGCCCCAGCATTTT. This sequence encodes CAWSVPYSNQPQHF. The chain has TRBV30 and TRBJ1-5; D unclear. The CDR3 is 14 residues long. Germline V gene data show CDR1 as GTSNPN and CDR2 as SVGIG (reference sequence). Trimming pared 0 bases from V and 0 bases from J, leaving 6 bases between.

This chain uses TRBV10-2 with TRBJ2-4; 9 bases map to TRBD2. The germline V gene encodes CDR1 WSHSY and CDR2 SAAADI. The CDR3 spans 15 residues. V lost 6 bases and J lost 3; bases outside the gene matches: 6. CDR3 region: CASRWGLANKNIQYF. CDR3 nucleotide sequence: TGCGCCAGCAGATGGGGACTAGCTAACAAAAACATTCAGTACTTC.

This chain links TRBV6-1 with TRBJ1-6, with D perhaps TRBD1 (5 bases). The CDR3 has 18 residues. V lost 1 base, J lost 0 bases, and 13 bases lay in between. CDR1 and CDR2 (germline): MNHNS, SASEGT. The CDR3 reads CASSEGAGLSSYNSPLHF. The CDR3 coding sequence is TGTGCCAGCAGTGAAGGGGCAGGGTTGAGCTCCTATAATTCACCCCTCCACTTT.

This rearrangement joins TRBV19 to TRBJ2-7, with 9 bases aligning to TRBD1. J was trimmed by 2 bases and V by 4 bases; bases with no gene match: 15. The germline V gene has CDR1 LNHDA and CDR2 SQIVND (reference sequence). CDR3 length: 18 residues. The CDR3 here is CASSTPGQGIRDPYEQYF. For the CDR3, the DNA is TGTGCCAGTAGTACCCCGGGACAGGGAATTCGCGACCCCTACGAGCAGTACTTC.

In nucleotides, the CDR3 is TGTGCCAGCAGTCCCGGGACAGGGTCCGGTTCACCCCTCCACTTT. This translates into CASSPGTGSGSPLHF. The V and J genes are TRBV5-8 and TRBJ1-6, with 9 bases that match TRBD1. Germline V lookup: CDR1 SGHTS, CDR2 YDEGEE. The CDR3 contains 15 residues. J lost 9 bases, V lost 5 bases, and 9 bases had no gene match. Together with reference TRBV5-8 and TRBJ1-6, the CDR3 gives the full variable domain: EAGVTQSPTHLIKTRGQQATLRCSPISGHTSVYWYQQALGLGLQFLLWYDEGEERNRGNFPPRFSGRQFPNYSSELNVNALELEDSALYLCASSPGTGSGSPLHFGNGTRLTVT.

V gene TRBV7-8 combines with J gene TRBJ1-5; D is perhaps TRBD1 (5 bases). Germline V gene data show CDR1 as SGHVS and CDR2 as FQNEAQ. The CDR3 is 16 amino acids. Trimming pared 1 base from V and 3 bases from J, leaving 13 bases between. CDR3 coding DNA: TGTGCCAGCAGCTTAGAACAGGCCTTCAACAATCAGCCCCAGCATTTT. It translates to CASSLEQAFNNQPQHF.

The chain links TRBV28 to TRBJ2-3, with D perhaps TRBD2 (6 bases). Germline CDR1 and CDR2: MDHEN and SYDVKM. CDR3 length: 16 residues. V gave up 5 bases and J gave up 2 bases, with 17 bases separating them. CDR3 bases: TGTGCCAGCAGTGTGGTAGGACGGGGGAACACAGATACGCAGTATTTT. It yields the protein CASSVVGRGNTDTQYF.

The CDR3 DNA reads TGCGCCAGCAGCGGTGGTGGACAGGGGTCACCTGAAGCTTTCTTT. Protein sequence: CASSGGGQGSPEAFF. V usage is TRBV5-1 and J usage is TRBJ1-1; 9 nucleotides line up with TRBD1. The CDR3 is 15 amino acids. Germline V CDR1 and CDR2: SGHRS, YFSETQ. Losses at the gene ends were 4 bases for V and 6 bases for J; bases not matched to a gene: 10.

The chain couples TRBV7-8 to TRBJ2-7; TRBD2 matches 11 bases. Germline V lookup: CDR1 SGHVS, CDR2 FQNEAQ. CDR3 length equals 16 residues. The V gene end was trimmed by 5 bases and the J gene end by 2 bases; junction bases not matched to a gene: 8. The CDR3 DNA follows: TGTGCCAGCAGCCCCCGAGGTAGCGGGAGGGCCTACGAGCAGTACTTC. Encoded protein: CASSPRGSGRAYEQYF.

The chain carries TRBV10-3 and TRBJ1-5; perhaps TRBD1 as D (6 bases). The CDR3 totals 15 residues. Between the trimmed V and J ends, which lost 3 bases and 4 bases, there was a span of 13 bases. Per the germline V gene, CDR1 is ENHRY and CDR2 is SYGVKD. In DNA form, the CDR3 reads TGTGCCATCAGTGATCAAGGGGGTAAAAATCAGCCCCAGCATTTT. Residues: CAISDQGGKNQPQHF.

The rearrangement links TRBV6-5 to TRBJ2-7, with 12 bases lining up with TRBD2. Germline CDR1 is MNHEY and CDR2 is SVGAGI. Trimming cost V 7 bases and J 7 bases; bases outside gene matches: 8. The CDR3 contains 14 residues. CDR3 protein: CASNLAGGPGEQYF. The CDR3 nucleotides read TGTGCCAGCAATCTAGCGGGAGGGCCGGGGGAGCAGTACTTC.

The gene calls are TRBV5-4 and TRBJ1-6; weak D call: TRBD1 (5 bases). The CDR3 is 15 residues long. In germline, CDR1 is SGHNT, CDR2 YYREEE (reference sequence). Trimming removed 0 bases from V and 7 bases from J, with 11 bases in between. The CDR3 DNA sequence: TGTGCCAGCAGCTTGGGGGGCACGTGGAATTCACCCCTCCACTTT. Translation gives CASSLGGTWNSPLHF.

The chain is built from TRBV7-3 and TRBJ2-1; D perhaps matches TRBD1 (6 bases). There are 13 residues in the CDR3. V shed 4 bases and J shed 8 bases, with 12 bases lying between them. Germline CDR1 is SGHTA and CDR2 is FQGTGA. The chain's CDR3 is CASSSDNRDEQFF. CDR3 DNA sequence: TGTGCCAGCAGCTCAGATAACAGGGATGAGCAGTTCTTC.

The V and J genes are TRBV5-1 and TRBJ1-2; TRBD1 might be the D (6 bases). The CDR3 runs 14 residues. Germline loops: CDR1 SGHRS, CDR2 YFSETQ. V was trimmed by 0 bases and J by 8 bases, leaving 14 bases between them. The CDR3, as DNA: TGCGCCAGCAGCTTGGAAGCGGGGGCGGGAGGCTACACCTTC. Translated, it gives CASSLEAGAGGYTF.

This sequence joins TRBV3-1 (or the pseudogene TRBV3-2) and TRBJ2-5; the match to TRBD2 covers 14 bases. Germline V gives CDR1 LGHDT, CDR2 YNNKEL (reference sequence). The CDR3 loop spans 14 amino acids. Trimming removed 9 bases from V and 5 bases from J; junction bases left unmatched: 5. The DNA of the CDR3 is TGTGCCAGTACGGGACTAGCGGGAGTGGAGACCCAGTACTTC. Residues: CASTGLAGVETQYF.

This chain links TRBV5-6 with TRBJ2-7, with 7 bases fitting TRBD2. Germline CDR1 reads SGHDT; CDR2 reads YYEEEE. The CDR3 consists of 15 residues. The V and J ends lost 3 bases and 3 bases, in that order; junction bases with no gene match: 9. CDR3 in amino acids: CASSSPERDRYEQYF. The CDR3 nucleotides are TGTGCCAGCAGCTCCCCTGAGCGGGACCGCTACGAGCAGTACTTC.

V is TRBV5-1 and J is TRBJ1-6, with D possibly TRBD1 on 6 matching bases. V gave up 4 bases and J gave up 7 bases, with 12 bases separating them. Germline V gene sequence: CDR1 SGHRS, CDR2 YFSETQ. There are 14 residues in the CDR3. The CDR3 DNA follows: TGCGCCAGCAGCCCCCGGACAGACAATTCACCCCTCCACTTT. It codes for CASSPRTDNSPLHF.

This clone was counted once. V and J are TRBV27 and TRBJ2-1; TRBD2 aligns across 9 bases. The CDR3 length is 16 residues. V lost 4 bases to trimming and J lost 5 bases; unmatched junction nucleotides: 9. CDR1 is MNHEY and CDR2 is SMNVEV in the germline V gene (reference sequence). The CDR3, as DNA: TGTGCCAGCAGTTCGAGGCCGGGACTAGCCCACAATGAGCAGTTCTTC. This sequence encodes CASSSRPGLAHNEQFF.

The chain joins TRBV19 to TRBJ2-4, with 8 nucleotides matching TRBD1. Per germline, CDR1 LNHDA and CDR2 SQIVND (reference sequence). There are 17 residues in the CDR3. The trim removed 6 bases at V and 0 bases at J, leaving 10 bases unmatched. The CDR3, as DNA: TGTGCCAGTAGGCCTTGGAGGACAGGGAGAGCCAAAAACATTCAGTACTTC. It encodes CASRPWRTGRAKNIQYF. Using reference TRBV19 and TRBJ2-4 for the parts outside the CDR3, the full variable domain is DGGITQSPKYLFRKEGQNVTLSCEQNLNHDAMYWYRQDPGQGLRLIYYSQIVNDFQKGDIAEGYSVSREKKESFPLTVTSAQKNPTAFYLCASRPWRTGRAKNIQYFGAGTRLSVL.

The chain carries TRBV25-1 and TRBJ2-7, with D perhaps matching TRBD1 (6 bases). Per the germline V gene, CDR1 is MGHDK and CDR2 is SYGVNS. V lost 8 bases and J 3 bases, leaving 11 bases between the germline ends. The CDR3 is 12 amino acids. CDR3 region: CASGDMDYEQYF. CDR3 sequence (DNA): TGTGCCAGCGGGGACATGGACTACGAGCAGTACTTC.

Here the CDR3 reads CASTVPGHAYNEQFF. Here the CDR3 DNA reads TGTGCCAGCACCGTTCCGGGACACGCTTACAATGAGCAGTTCTTC. The rearrangement joins TRBV28 to TRBJ2-1, with TRBD1 as a possible D gene (6 bases). The CDR3 covers 15 residues. V gave up 7 bases and J gave up 4 bases, with 17 bases separating them. The germline V gene encodes CDR1 MDHEN and CDR2 SYDVKM.

The V call is TRBV10-3, the J call TRBJ2-3, with 13 bases lining up with TRBD2. J was trimmed by 6 bases and V by 5 bases; bases with no gene match: 2. The CDR3 spans 14 residues. CDR1 and CDR2 (germline): ENHRY, SYGVKD. CDR3 bases: TGTGCCATCAGTAGACTAGCGGGAGGCGATACGCAGTATTTT. It translates to CAISRLAGGDTQYF.

The rearrangement uses TRBV7-9 and TRBJ2-3; D remains ambiguous. Germline loops: CDR1 SEHNR, CDR2 FQNEAQ (reference sequence). The V end was cut by 5 bases, the J end by 1 base, with 4 bases between. The CDR3 covers 12 residues. The CDR3 region has the DNA TGTGCCAGCAGCCTTCGCACAGATACGCAGTATTTT. It codes for CASSLRTDTQYF.

This clone has more than one count but fewer than ten. The chain links TRBV10-2 to TRBJ1-5; D unresolved. Germline V CDR1 and CDR2: WSHSY, SAAADI. V dropped 2 bases and J dropped 5 bases, with 10 bases sitting between them. The CDR3 contains 14 residues. CDR3 sequence reads: CASSEPVWHQPQHF. The CDR3 DNA sequence: TGCGCCAGCAGTGAGCCAGTTTGGCATCAGCCCCAGCATTTT.